The subject of this entry is one T cell receptor beta chain. V shed 0 bases and J shed 3 bases, with 5 bases lying between them. The germline CDR1 and CDR2 sequences are MNHEY and SVGAGI. The CDR3 is 13 residues long. This entry is derived from a study of control samples from healthy donors and cancer patients. Clones were read by immunoSEQ multiplex PCR, and TCRdb kept only the in-frame ones, dropping some. The sample contains 150,000 to 200,000 clones, roughly 94% of which appear only once. The chain couples TRBV6-5 to TRBJ1-1, with no clear D. Sequencing was done on a sample of blood. This sequence was found in a woman aged 18 to 35 in good health. CDR3 sequence reads: CASSYSRHTEAFF. The CDR3 DNA reads as TGTGCCAGCAGTTACTCGCGTCACACTGAAGCTTTCTTT.